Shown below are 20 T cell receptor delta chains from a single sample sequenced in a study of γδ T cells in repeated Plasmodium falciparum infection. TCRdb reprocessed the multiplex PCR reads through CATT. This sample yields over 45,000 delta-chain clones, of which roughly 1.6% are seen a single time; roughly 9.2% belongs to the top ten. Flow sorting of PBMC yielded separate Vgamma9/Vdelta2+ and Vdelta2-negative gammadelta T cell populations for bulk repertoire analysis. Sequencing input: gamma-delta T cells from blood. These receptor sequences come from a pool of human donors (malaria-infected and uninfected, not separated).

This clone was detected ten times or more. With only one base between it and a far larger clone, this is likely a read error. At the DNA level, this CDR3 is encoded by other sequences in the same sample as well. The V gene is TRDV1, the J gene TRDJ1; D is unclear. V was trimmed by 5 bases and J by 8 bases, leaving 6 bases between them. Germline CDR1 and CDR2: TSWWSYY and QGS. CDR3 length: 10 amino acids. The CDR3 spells CALGKAKLIF. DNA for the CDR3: TGTGCTCTTGGGAAGGCAAAACTCATCTTT.

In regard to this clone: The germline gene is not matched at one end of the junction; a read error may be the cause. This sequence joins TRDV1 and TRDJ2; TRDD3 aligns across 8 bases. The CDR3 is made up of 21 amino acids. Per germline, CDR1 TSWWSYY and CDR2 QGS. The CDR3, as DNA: TGTGCTCTTGGGGAACTTCGAAATACTGGGGGTTCCCATTTTTTGACAGAACAACTCTTCTTT. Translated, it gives CALGELRNTGGSHFLTEQLFF.

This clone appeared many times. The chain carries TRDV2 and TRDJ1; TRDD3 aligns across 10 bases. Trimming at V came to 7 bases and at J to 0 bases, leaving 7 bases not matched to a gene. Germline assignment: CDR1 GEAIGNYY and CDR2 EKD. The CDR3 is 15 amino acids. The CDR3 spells CACQELGDDTDKLIF. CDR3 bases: TGTGCCTGCCAAGAACTGGGGGATGACACCGATAAACTCATCTTT.

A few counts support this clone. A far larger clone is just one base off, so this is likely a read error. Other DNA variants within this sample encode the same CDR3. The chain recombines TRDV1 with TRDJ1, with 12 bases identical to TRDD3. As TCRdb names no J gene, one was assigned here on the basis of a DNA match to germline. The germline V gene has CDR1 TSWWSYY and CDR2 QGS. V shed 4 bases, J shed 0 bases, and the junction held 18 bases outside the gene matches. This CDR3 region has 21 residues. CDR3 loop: CALGGFLAGTGGYYHTDKLIF. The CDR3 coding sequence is TGTGCTCTTGGGGGCTTCCTCGCCGGTACTGGGGGATACTACCACACCGATAAACTCATCTTT.

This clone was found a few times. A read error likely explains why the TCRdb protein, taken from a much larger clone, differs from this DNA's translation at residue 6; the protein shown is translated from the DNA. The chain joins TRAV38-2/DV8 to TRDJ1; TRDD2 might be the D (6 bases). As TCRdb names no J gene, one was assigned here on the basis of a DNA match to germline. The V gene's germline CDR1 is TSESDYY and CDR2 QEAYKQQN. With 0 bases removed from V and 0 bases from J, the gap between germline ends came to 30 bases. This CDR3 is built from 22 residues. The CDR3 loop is CAYRSALPRCWLGTSYTDKLIF. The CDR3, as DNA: TGTGCTTATAGGAGCGCACTTCCTCGGTGTTGGTTGGGGACCTCGTACACCGATAAACTCATCTTT.

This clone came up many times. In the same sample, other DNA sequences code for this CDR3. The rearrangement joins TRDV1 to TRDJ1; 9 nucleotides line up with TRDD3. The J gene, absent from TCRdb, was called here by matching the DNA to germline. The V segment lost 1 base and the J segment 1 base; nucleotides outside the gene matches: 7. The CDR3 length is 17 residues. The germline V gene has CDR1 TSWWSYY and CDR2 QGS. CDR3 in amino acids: CALGEPGDTPSTDKLIF. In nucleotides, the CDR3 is TGTGCTCTTGGGGAACCGGGGGATACCCCCTCCACCGATAAACTCATCTTT.

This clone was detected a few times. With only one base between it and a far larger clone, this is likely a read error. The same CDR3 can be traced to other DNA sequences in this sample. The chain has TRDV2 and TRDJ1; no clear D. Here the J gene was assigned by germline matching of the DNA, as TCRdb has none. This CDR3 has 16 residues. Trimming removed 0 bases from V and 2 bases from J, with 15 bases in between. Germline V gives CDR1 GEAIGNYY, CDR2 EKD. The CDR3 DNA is TGTGCCTGTGACACCGAGGAAGAAGAGGGAACCGATAAACTCATCTTT. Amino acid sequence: CACDTEEEEGTDKLIF.

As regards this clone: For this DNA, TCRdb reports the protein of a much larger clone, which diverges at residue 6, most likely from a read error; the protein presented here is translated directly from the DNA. The DNA for the CDR3 is TGTGCTCTTAGATTCCAATACACCGATAAACTCATCTTT. This gives the protein CALRFQYTDKLIF. This sequence joins TRDV1 and TRDJ1; D is unclear. The J gene is not listed in TCRdb, so it was assigned here from a DNA match to germline. V was pared by 8 bases and J by 0 bases, with 10 bases between. Germline assignment: CDR1 TSWWSYY and CDR2 QGS. This CDR3 comprises 13 residues.

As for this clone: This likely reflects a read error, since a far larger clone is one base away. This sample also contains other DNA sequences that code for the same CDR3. The DNA of the CDR3 is TGTGCTCTTGGGGAGCAGGGTCCCGGCCTACTGGGTTTAGTCGATAAACTCATCTTT. Protein sequence: CALGEQGPGLLGLVDKLIF. The chain joins TRDV1 to TRDJ1; possibly TRDD3 for D (6 bases). Because TCRdb records no J gene, it was assigned here through a match of the DNA to germline. CDR1 and CDR2 from the germline V gene are TSWWSYY and QGS. Trimming left V 3 bases short and J 4 bases short, with 27 bases between. The CDR3 is made up of 19 amino acids.

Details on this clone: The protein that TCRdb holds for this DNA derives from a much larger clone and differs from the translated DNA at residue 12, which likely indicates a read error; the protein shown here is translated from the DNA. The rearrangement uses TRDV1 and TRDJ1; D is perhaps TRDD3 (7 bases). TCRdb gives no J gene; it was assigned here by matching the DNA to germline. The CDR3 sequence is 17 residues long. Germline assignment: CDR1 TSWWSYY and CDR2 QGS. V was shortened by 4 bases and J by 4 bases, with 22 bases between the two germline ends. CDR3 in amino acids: CALGVLRGILYIDKLIF. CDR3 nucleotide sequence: TGTGCTCTTGGGGTCCTACGTGGGATACTTTACATCGATAAACTCATCTTT.

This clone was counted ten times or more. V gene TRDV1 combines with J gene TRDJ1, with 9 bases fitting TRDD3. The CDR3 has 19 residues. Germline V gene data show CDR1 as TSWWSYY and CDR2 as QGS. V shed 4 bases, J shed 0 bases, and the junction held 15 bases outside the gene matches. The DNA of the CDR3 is TGTGCTCTTGGGGCTCACTGGGGGACTCATAGTCCGTACACCGATAAACTCATCTTT. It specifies CALGAHWGTHSPYTDKLIF.

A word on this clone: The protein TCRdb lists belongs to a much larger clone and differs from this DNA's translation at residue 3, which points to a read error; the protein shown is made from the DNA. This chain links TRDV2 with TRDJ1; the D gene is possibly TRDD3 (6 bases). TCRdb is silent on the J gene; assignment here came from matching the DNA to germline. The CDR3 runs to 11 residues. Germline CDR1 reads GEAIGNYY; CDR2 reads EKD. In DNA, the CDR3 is TGTGCCTGGGACACTGGGTCTAAACTCATCTTT. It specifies CAWDTGSKLIF.

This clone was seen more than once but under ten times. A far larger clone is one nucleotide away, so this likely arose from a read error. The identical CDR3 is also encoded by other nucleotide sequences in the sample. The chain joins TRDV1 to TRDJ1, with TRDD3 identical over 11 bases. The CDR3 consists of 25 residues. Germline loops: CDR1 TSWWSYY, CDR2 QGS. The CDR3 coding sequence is TGCGCTCTTGGGGAACTGCCTCCCGCGGTCGTAAAGGGCTGGGGGATACCCCCTTACACCGATAAACTCATCTTT. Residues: CALGELPPAVVKGWGIPPYTDKLIF.

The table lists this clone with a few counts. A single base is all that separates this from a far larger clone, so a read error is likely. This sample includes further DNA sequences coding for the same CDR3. This CDR3 reads CALGELQSSYTKTGGYASSPDKLIF. The CDR3 DNA follows: TGTGCTCTTGGGGAACTACAGTCTTCCTACACAAAAACTGGGGGATACGCGTCCTCCCCCGATAAGCTCATCTTT. J gene calling gave no result, while the V gene is TRDV1; no check of the table's D call, TRDD3, against the DNA was made. Germline lookup yields CDR1 TSWWSYY and CDR2 QGS. The CDR3 has 25 residues.

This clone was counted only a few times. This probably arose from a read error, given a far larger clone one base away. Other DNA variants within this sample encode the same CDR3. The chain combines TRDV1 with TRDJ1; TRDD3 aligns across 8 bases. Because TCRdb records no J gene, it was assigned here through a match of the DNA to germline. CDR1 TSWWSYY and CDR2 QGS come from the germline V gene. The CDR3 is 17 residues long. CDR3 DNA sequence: TGTGCTCTTGGGGAGCCTACGGTGGGGGATGACACTGATAAACTCATCTTT. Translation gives CALGEPTVGDDTDKLIF.

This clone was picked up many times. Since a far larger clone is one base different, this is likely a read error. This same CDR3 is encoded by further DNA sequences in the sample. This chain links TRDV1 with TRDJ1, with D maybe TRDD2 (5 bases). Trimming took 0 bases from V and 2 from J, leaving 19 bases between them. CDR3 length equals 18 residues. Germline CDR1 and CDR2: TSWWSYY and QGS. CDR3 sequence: CALGELRSPTPGTDKLIF. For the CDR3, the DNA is TGTGCTCTTGGGGAACTTAGGTCCCCTACTCCGGGTACCGATAAACTCATCTTT.

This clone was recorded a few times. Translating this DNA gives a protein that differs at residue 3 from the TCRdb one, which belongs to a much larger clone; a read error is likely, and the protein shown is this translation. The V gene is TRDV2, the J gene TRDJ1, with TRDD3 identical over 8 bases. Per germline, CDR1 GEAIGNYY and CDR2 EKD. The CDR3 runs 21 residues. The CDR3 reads CASDTLPGLGDSLGGTDKLIF. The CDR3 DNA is TGTGCCAGTGACACCCTTCCCGGGCTGGGGGACTCCTTGGGAGGAACCGATAAACTCATCTTT.

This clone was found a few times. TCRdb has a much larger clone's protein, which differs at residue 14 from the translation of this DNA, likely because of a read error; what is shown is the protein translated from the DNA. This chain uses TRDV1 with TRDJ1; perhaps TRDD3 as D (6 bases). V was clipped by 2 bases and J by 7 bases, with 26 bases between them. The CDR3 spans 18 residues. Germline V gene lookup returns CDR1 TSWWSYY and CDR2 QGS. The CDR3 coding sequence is TGTGCTCTTGGGGAAACGCAGGAACTACTGGTGGATACCATTAAACTCATCTTT. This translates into CALGETQELLVDTIKLIF.

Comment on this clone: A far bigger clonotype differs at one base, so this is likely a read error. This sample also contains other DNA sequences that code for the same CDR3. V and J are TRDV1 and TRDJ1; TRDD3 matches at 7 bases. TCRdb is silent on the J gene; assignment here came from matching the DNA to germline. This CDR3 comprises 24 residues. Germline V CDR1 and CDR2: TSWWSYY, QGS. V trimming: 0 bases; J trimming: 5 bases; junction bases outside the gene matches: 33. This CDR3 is CALGELEFYLFRGGIHHITDKLIF. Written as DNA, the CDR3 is TGTGCTCTTGGGGAACTCGAGTTTTACCTGTTCAGAGGTGGGATACACCACATCACTGATAAACTCATCTTT.

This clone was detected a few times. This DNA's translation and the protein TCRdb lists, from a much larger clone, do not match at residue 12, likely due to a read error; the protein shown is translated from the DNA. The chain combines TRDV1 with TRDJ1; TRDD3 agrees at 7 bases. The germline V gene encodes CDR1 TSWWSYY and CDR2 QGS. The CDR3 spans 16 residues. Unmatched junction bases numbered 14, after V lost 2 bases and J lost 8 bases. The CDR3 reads CALGEGGFWGADKLIF. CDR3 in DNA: TGTGCTCTTGGGGAAGGGGGTTTCTGGGGGGCGGACAAACTCATCTTT.